This T cell receptor (beta chain) was identified during a study of long-term antiretroviral therapy in people with HIV. The CDR3 consists of 15 residues. Germline lookup yields CDR1 WSHSY and CDR2 SAAADI. V dropped 0 bases and J dropped 1 base, with 7 bases sitting between them. Version v3.0 of the immunoSEQ assay was performed at survey level. Method: immunoSEQ multiplex PCR; TCRdb's copy keeps in-frame clones and lacks some. The sample has about 18,000 clones, 90% to 95% seen once. The clonotype was recovered from a man aged 50 or older with HIV. V is TRBV10-2 and J is TRBJ1-3; no clear D. Sample: unsorted PBMCs, taken 3 years after starting antiretroviral therapy. Here the CDR3 reads CASSESGNSGNTIYF. CDR3 DNA sequence: TGCGCCAGCAGTGAGTCCGGGAATTCTGGAAACACCATATATTTT.